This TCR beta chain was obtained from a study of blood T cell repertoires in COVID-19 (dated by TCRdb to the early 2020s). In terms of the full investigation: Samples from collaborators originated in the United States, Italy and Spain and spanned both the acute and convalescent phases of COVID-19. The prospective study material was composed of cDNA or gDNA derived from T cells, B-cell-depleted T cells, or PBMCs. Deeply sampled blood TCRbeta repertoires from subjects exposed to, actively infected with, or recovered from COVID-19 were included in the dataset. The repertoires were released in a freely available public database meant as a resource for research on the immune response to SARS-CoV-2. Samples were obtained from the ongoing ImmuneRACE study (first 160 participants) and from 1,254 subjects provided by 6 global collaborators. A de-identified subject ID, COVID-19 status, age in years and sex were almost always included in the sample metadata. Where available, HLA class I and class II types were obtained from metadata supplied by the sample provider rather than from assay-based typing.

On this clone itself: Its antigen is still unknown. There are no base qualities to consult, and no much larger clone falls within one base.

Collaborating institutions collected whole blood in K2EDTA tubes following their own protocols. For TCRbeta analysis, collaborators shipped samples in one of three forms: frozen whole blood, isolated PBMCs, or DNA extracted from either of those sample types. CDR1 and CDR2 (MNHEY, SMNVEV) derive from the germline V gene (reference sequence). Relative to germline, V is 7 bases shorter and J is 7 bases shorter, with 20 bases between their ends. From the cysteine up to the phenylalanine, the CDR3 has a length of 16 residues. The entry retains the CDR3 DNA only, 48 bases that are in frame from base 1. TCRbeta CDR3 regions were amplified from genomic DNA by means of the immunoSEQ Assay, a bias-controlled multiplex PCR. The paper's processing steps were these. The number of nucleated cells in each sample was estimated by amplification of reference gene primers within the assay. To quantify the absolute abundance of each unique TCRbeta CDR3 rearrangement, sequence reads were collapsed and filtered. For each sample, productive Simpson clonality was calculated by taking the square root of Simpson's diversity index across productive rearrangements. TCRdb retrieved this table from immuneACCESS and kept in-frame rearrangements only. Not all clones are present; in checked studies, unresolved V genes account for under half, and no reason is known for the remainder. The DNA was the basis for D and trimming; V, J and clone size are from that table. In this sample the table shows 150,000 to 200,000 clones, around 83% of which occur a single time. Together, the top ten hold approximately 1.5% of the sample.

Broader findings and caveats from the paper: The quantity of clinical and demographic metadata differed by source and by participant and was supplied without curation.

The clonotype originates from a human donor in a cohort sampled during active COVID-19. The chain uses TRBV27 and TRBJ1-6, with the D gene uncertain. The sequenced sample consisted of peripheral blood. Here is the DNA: TGTGCCAGCAAAACGGGAGGCTACTACCCCAATTCACCCCTCCACTTT. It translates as CASKTGGYYPNSPLHF.